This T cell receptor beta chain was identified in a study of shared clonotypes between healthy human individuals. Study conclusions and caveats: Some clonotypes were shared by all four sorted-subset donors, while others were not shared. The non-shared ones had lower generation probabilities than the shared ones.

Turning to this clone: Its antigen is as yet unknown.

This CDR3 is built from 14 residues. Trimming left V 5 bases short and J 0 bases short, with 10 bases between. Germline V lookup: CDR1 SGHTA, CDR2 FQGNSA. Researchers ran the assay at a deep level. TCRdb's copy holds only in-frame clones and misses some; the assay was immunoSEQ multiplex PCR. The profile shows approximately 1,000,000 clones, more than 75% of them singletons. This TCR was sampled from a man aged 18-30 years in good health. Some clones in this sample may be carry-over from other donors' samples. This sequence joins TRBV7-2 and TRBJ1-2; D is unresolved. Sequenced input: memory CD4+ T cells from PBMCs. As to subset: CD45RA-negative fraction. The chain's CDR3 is CASSQGTANYGYTF. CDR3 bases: TGTGCCAGCAGCCAAGGAACAGCTAACTATGGCTACACCTTC.